This T cell receptor beta chain was profiled in a study of neurological immune-mediated disorders. Study-wide points: HTLV-1-associated myelopathy ranked highest for TCR clonal expansion and multiple sclerosis lowest, beneath healthy controls.

This clonotype was detected many times. Antigen specificity is unknown. Using its own MiXCR run on the 5' RACE reads, TCRdb lists one record per CDR3 protein. The repertoire holds roughly 74,000 distinct CDR3 sequences, less than 5.5% seen once, with roughly 7% in the top ten. The unsorted libraries had their origin in 2 million PBMCs stored at -80 C. Germline trimming cut 4 bases from V and 1 base from J; bases unmatched to any gene: 9. Germline values: CDR1 SGHRS, CDR2 YFSETQ. The CDR3 runs to 16 residues. The chain is built from TRBV5-1 and TRBJ2-3; 7 bases fit TRBD2. Sequencing input: PBMCs. This clonotype was obtained from a man younger than 30 with multiple sclerosis. The CDR3 coding sequence is TGCGCCAGCAGCGAAGGGCGGGGGTACGGCACAGATACGCAGTATTTT. Protein product: CASSEGRGYGTDTQYF.